The TCR beta chain under discussion was sequenced for a study of regulatory T cells in long-lasting Graves disease. Arm-PCR of CDR3 regions and iRepertoire HTBI primers were used to build TCR beta libraries. Each CDR3 protein gets one entry after TCRdb re-called the multiplex PCR reads with MiXCR. The sample shows under 300,000 distinct CDR3 sequences, roughly 18% of them seen only once. Trimming took 4 bases from V and 13 from J; bases not matched to a gene: 11. Germline values: CDR1 SNHLY, CDR2 FYNNEI. The CDR3 runs to 15 residues. This clonotype was recorded many times. The time point: newly diagnosed GD, antithyroid drugs for less than 3 months. The TCR library was made from RNA that had been extracted from PBMCs in TRIzol. In addition, the sample was reused for a study of T cells in Graves' hyperthyroidism and ophthalmopathy.

The source of this sequence is a woman aged 25 to 39 with Graves disease. The V call is TRBV2, the J call TRBJ1-6, with 9 bases that match TRBD1. Sequencing used peripheral blood mononuclear cells (PBMCs), obtained at new diagnosis, from a patient treated with antithyroid drugs. CDR3 DNA sequence: TGTGCCAGCAGTGTAAGTCGGGACAGGGTATCGCCCCTCCACTTT. Protein sequence: CASSVSRDRVSPLHF.